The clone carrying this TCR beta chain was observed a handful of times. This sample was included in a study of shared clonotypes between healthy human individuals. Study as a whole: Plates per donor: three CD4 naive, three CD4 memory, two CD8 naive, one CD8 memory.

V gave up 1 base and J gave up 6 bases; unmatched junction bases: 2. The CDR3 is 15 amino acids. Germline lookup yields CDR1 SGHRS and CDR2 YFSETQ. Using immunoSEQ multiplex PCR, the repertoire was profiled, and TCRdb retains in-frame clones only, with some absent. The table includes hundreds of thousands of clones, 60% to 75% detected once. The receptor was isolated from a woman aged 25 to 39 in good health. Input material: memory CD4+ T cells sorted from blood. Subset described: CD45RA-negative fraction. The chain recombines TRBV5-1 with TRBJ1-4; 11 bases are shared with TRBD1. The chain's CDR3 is CASSLMGQGDEKLFF. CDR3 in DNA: TGCGCCAGCAGCTTGATGGGACAGGGGGATGAAAAACTGTTTTTT.